One and the same sample provided the 12 T cell receptor beta chains below, sequenced in a study of control samples from healthy donors and cancer patients. This table comes from immunoSEQ multiplex PCR, and its TCRdb copy is limited to in-frame clones, with some not included. This sample yields around 110,000 clones, of which roughly nine tenths are seen a single time; around 1.1% belongs to the top ten. The sample consisted of PBMCs. These TCRs come from a woman in her forties or fifties with colorectal cancer.

The chain couples TRBV29-1 to TRBJ1-5; D is ambiguous. Germline loops: CDR1 SQVTM, CDR2 ANQGSEA. V was cut by 4 bases and J by 5 bases, with 12 bases left in between. The CDR3 is 13 residues long. CDR3 nucleotides: TGCAGCGTTGCGCGGGATCTAGATCAGCCCCAGCATTTT. Protein: CSVARDLDQPQHF.

The chain joins TRBV28 to TRBJ2-5; D possibly corresponds to TRBD2 (6 bases). Germline V gene lookup returns CDR1 MDHEN and CDR2 SYDVKM. The CDR3 totals 15 residues. V gave up 5 bases and J gave up 3 bases, with 16 bases separating them. In nucleotides, the CDR3 is TGTGCCAGCAGTGCCATTCCGGGACTCAAAGAGACCCAGTACTTC. As protein: CASSAIPGLKETQYF.

The gene calls are TRBV6-5 and TRBJ1-6, with a weak D call TRBD1 (5 bases). The CDR3 has 15 amino acids. V shed 6 bases and J shed 8 bases, with 17 bases lying between them. Germline CDR1 is MNHEY and CDR2 is SVGAGI. The CDR3 DNA reads TGTGCCAGCAGAGGTGAAGGGGCTCGGGATTCACCCCTCCACTTT. Translation gives CASRGEGARDSPLHF.

The chain joins TRBV28 to TRBJ1-1, with D maybe TRBD1 (6 bases). The germline CDR1 and CDR2 sequences are MDHEN and SYDVKM. The CDR3 is 12 residues long. V was cut by 2 bases and J by 7 bases, with 8 bases left in between. The CDR3 DNA reads as TGTGCCAGCAGTTTAGGACAGAATGAAGCTTTCTTT. It specifies CASSLGQNEAFF.

The chain uses TRBV3-1 (or the pseudogene TRBV3-2) and TRBJ1-1; D gene unclear. Deletions cut 1 base from V and 2 bases from J, with 11 bases between. The CDR3 contains 15 residues. Germline V gives CDR1 LGHDT, CDR2 YNNKEL (reference sequence). CDR3 bases: TGTGCCAGCAGCCAAGGGGTTTTCACTAACACTGAAGCTTTCTTT. This translates into CASSQGVFTNTEAFF.

The rearrangement joins TRBV5-1 to TRBJ1-4; TRBD1 might be the D (6 bases). CDR3 size: 15 residues. The V end lost 4 bases, the J end lost 3 bases, and 13 bases lay between the germline ends. Germline CDR1 is SGHRS and CDR2 is YFSETQ. The chain's CDR3 is CASSPAQGANEKLFF. The CDR3 nucleotides are TGCGCCAGCAGCCCGGCACAGGGTGCTAATGAAAAACTGTTTTTT.

The chain joins TRBV28 to TRBJ1-6; D is perhaps TRBD1 (5 bases). Trimming left V 4 bases short and J 5 bases short, with 12 bases between. This CDR3 region has 15 residues. Germline values: CDR1 MDHEN, CDR2 SYDVKM. CDR3 residues: CASSSRLGHNSPLHF. The CDR3 DNA is TGTGCCAGCAGTTCAAGGTTGGGGCATAATTCACCCCTCCACTTT.

V gene TRBV10-3 combines with J gene TRBJ1-2, with D perhaps TRBD1 (5 bases). This CDR3 spans 14 amino acids. Germline CDR1 is ENHRY and CDR2 is SYGVKD. The germline V and J ends were trimmed by 2 bases and 4 bases, with 11 bases remaining between them. For the CDR3, the DNA is TGTGCCATCAGTGAGGCTGGGACCGTCTATGGCTACACCTTC. Encoded protein: CAISEAGTVYGYTF.

The V and J genes are TRBV3-1 (or the pseudogene TRBV3-2) and TRBJ2-1, with 8 bases fitting TRBD1. V lost 3 bases and J lost 6; bases outside the gene matches: 10. Germline CDR1 reads LGHDT; CDR2 reads YNNKEL (reference sequence). CDR3 length equals 16 residues. The chain's CDR3 is CASSHLGQGRVNEQFF. CDR3 DNA: TGTGCCAGCAGCCACCTTGGACAGGGTCGGGTCAATGAGCAGTTCTTC.

The rearrangement joins TRBV5-4 to TRBJ2-1; TRBD1 agrees at 7 bases. With V trimmed by 0 bases and J by 8 bases, 8 bases remained unmatched. CDR1 and CDR2 (germline): SGHNT, YYREEE (reference sequence). This CDR3 is 15 amino acids long. This chain's CDR3 is CASSLEGAQGDEQFF. The CDR3 region has the DNA TGTGCCAGCAGCTTGGAGGGGGCGCAGGGGGATGAGCAGTTCTTC.

This chain connects TRBV5-4 to TRBJ2-3; TRBD2 matches at 7 bases. Germline CDR1 is SGHNT and CDR2 is YYREEE (reference sequence). The CDR3 is made up of 16 amino acids. V was pared by 2 bases and J by 1 base, with 7 bases of the junction left unmatched. For the CDR3, the DNA is TGTGCCAGCAGCTTAACGGGGAGGGATGGCACAGATACGCAGTATTTT. Amino acids: CASSLTGRDGTDTQYF.

The chain carries TRBV5-6 and TRBJ1-2; possibly TRBD1 for D (6 bases). This CDR3 contains 14 residues. Germline-derived CDR1 and CDR2 are SGHDT and YYEEEE. V was pared by 5 bases and J by 2 bases, with 13 bases between. CDR3 nucleotides: TGTGCCAGCAGTAAGGGGGGGTACAACTATGGCTACACCTTC. Translation: CASSKGGYNYGYTF.